The 8 T cell receptor beta chains listed next were all sequenced from one sample in a study of blood T cell repertoires in COVID-19. Data came from immunoSEQ multiplex PCR; TCRdb stores just in-frame clones and leaves some out. The data contain approximately 93,000 clones, approximately 90% of them singletons. Source material: peripheral blood. The receptors stem from a man over 45 with active or convalescent COVID-19.

The chain links TRBV10-3 to TRBJ2-2; D is unclear. Trimming cost V 2 bases and J 1 base, with 11 bases left between them. The CDR3 is 16 residues long. Germline CDR1 and CDR2: ENHRY and SYGVKD. The CDR3 loop is CAISEGLRQNTGELFF. Here the CDR3 DNA reads TGTGCCATCAGTGAGGGGTTGCGGCAGAACACCGGGGAGCTGTTTTTT.

The chain uses TRBV15 and TRBJ2-3; D is unresolved. With 4 bases removed from V and 4 bases from J, the gap between germline ends came to 18 bases. The CDR3 runs 16 residues. From germline, CDR1 is LNHNV and CDR2 YYDKDF (reference sequence). The CDR3 sequence is CATSNLVPAGSDTQYF. The CDR3 nucleotides are TGTGCCACCAGCAATCTGGTCCCGGCAGGATCAGATACGCAGTATTTT.

This clone is a singleton in its sample. V usage is TRBV19 and J usage is TRBJ1-6, with D hard to call. V lost 7 bases and J lost 7, with 17 bases in between. This CDR3 has 15 amino acids. CDR1 is LNHDA, CDR2 SQIVND, per germline (reference sequence). The CDR3: CASTALGNANSPLHF. The CDR3 bases are TGTGCCAGTACCGCCCTGGGCAACGCGAATTCACCCCTCCACTTT.

This chain uses TRBV7-2 with TRBJ2-7; TRBD1 might be the D (7 bases). Trimming pared 3 bases from V and 6 bases from J, leaving 18 bases between. Per the germline V gene, CDR1 is SGHTA and CDR2 is FQGNSA. The CDR3 spans 15 residues. In DNA form, the CDR3 reads TGTGCCAGCAGCTTTAGGGACAGCGGGCCCGCCGAGCAGTACTTC. Translating it yields CASSFRDSGPAEQYF.

The chain combines TRBV28 with TRBJ2-5, with D maybe TRBD2 (5 bases). Germline loops: CDR1 MDHEN, CDR2 SYDVKM. The germline V and J ends were trimmed by 5 bases and 2 bases, with 12 bases remaining between them. This CDR3 has 14 amino acids. CDR3 protein: CASSMDWGQETQYF. Written as DNA, the CDR3 is TGTGCCAGCAGTATGGACTGGGGACAAGAGACCCAGTACTTC.

V usage is TRBV19 and J usage is TRBJ1-2; TRBD1 matches at 10 bases. Trimming removed 9 bases from V and 3 bases from J; junction bases left unmatched: 4. The V gene's germline CDR1 is LNHDA and CDR2 SQIVND (reference sequence). The CDR3 extends over 13 amino acids. The CDR3 DNA sequence: TGTGCCAGCGACAGGGGGCTTCACTATGGCTACACCTTC. Translation gives CASDRGLHYGYTF.

The rearrangement uses TRBV6-5 and TRBJ1-1, with 9 bases aligning to TRBD1. J gave up 1 base and V 10 bases, and 4 bases lay outside the gene matches. The germline gives CDR1 MNHEY, CDR2 SVGAGI. The CDR3 sequence is 13 residues long. Written as DNA, the CDR3 is TGTGCCATCCACAGGGGGCAGAACACTGAAGCTTTCTTT. Protein: CAIHRGQNTEAFF.

This sequence joins TRBV2 and TRBJ2-5; 14 nucleotides line up with TRBD2. With 6 bases clipped from V and 2 bases from J, the junction kept 5 bases outside the gene matches. The CDR3 runs to 16 residues. The germline V gene encodes CDR1 SNHLY and CDR2 FYNNEI. The CDR3 DNA sequence: TGTGCCAGCAGGGCCGGGACTAGCGGGGGACAAGAGACCCAGTACTTC. This codes for CASRAGTSGGQETQYF.